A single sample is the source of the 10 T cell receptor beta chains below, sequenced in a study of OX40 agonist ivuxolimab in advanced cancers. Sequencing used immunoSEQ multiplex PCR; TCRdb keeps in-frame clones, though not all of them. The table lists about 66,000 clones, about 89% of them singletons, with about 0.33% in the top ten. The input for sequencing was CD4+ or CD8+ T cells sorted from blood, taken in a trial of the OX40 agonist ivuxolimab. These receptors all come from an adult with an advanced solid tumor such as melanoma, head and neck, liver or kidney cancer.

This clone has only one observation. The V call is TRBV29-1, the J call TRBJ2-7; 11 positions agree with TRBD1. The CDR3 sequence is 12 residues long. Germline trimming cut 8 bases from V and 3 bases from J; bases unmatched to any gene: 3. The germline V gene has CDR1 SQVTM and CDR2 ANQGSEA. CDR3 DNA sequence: TGCAGCTTCGGGACAGGGGGCTACGAGCAGTACTTC. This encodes CSFGTGGYEQYF.

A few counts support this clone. CDR3 sequence: CASTPRGPSYGYTF. CDR3 nucleotides: TGTGCCAGTACCCCAAGAGGCCCTTCCTATGGCTACACCTTC. This rearrangement joins TRBV19 to TRBJ1-2; D unclear. V was pared by 7 bases and J by 4 bases, with 16 bases between. CDR1 is LNHDA, CDR2 SQIVND, per germline (reference sequence). This CDR3 has 14 amino acids.

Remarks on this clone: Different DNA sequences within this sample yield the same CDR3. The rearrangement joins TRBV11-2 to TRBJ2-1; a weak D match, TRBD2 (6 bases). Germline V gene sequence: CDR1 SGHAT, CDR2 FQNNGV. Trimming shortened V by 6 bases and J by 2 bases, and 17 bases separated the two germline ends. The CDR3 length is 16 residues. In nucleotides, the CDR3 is TGTGCCAGCAGACGGACGGGCGGGGCGACCTACAATGAGCAGTTCTTC. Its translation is CASRRTGGATYNEQFF.

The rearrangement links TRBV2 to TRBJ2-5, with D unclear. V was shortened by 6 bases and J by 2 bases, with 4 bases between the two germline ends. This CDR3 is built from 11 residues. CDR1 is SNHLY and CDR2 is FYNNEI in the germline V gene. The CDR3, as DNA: TGTGCCAGCAGCGGTCAAGAGACCCAGTACTTC. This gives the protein CASSGQETQYF.

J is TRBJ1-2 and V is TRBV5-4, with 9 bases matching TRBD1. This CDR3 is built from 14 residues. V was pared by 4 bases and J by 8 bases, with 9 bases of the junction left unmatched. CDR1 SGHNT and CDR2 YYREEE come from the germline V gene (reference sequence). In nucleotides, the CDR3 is TGTGCCAGCAGCACGGAGGTGGGACAGGGAGGCTACACCTTC. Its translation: CASSTEVGQGGYTF.

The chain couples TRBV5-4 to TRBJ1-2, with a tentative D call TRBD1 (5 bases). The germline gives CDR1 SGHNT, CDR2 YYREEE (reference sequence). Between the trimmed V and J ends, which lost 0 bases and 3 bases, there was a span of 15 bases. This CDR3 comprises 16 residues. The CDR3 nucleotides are TGTGCCAGCAGCTTGGGGCCTATGGGGGGGGACTATGGCTACACCTTC. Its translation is CASSLGPMGGDYGYTF.

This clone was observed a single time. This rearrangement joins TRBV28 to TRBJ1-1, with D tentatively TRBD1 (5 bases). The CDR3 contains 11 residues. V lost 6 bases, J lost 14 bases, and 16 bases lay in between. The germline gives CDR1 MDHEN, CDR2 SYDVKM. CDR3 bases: TGTGCCAGCAGCAACCGACAGTCCCGATTCTTT. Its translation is CASSNRQSRFF.

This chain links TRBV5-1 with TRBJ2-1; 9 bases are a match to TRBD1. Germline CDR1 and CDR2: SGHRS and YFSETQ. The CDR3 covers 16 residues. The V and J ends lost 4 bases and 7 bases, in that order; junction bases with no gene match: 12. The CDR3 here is CASSVSGTGFANEQFF. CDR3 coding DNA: TGCGCCAGCAGCGTATCCGGGACAGGGTTTGCGAATGAGCAGTTCTTC.

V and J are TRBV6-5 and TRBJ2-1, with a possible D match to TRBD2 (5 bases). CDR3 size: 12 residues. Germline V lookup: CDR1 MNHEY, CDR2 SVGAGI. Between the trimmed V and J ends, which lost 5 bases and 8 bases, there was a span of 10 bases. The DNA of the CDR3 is TGTGCCAGCAGTCCCTCTAGCTATGAGCAGTTCTTC. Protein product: CASSPSSYEQFF.

This CDR3 reads CSVEGGARETQYF. In DNA, the CDR3 is TGCAGCGTTGAAGGGGGGGCGAGGGAGACCCAGTACTTC. The genes are TRBV29-1 and TRBJ2-5, with D perhaps being TRBD1 or TRBD2 (6 bases each). V was cut by 1 base and J by 5 bases, with 11 bases left in between. The CDR3 sequence is 13 residues long. Germline CDR1 reads SQVTM; CDR2 reads ANQGSEA.